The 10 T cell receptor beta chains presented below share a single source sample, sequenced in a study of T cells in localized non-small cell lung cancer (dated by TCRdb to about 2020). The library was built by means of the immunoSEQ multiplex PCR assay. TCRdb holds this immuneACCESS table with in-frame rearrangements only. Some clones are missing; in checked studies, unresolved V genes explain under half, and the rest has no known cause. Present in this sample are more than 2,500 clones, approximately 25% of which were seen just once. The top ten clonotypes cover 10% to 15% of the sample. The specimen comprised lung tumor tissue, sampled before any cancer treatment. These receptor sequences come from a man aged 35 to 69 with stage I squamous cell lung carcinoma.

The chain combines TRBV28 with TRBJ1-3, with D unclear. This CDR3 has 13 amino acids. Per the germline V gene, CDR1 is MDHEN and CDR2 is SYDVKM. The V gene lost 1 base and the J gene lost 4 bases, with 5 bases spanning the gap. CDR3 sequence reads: CASSLLQGNTIYF. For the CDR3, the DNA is TGTGCCAGCAGTTTATTACAGGGAAACACCATATATTTT.

DNA for the CDR3: TGTGCCAGCACCACAGAACAGGGGGCCTTGCATGGCTACACCTTC. As protein: CASTTEQGALHGYTF. The rearrangement uses TRBV12-5 and TRBJ1-2, with TRBD1 matching over 9 bases. Germline CDR1 reads LGHNT; CDR2 reads FRNRAP. The CDR3 is 15 residues long.

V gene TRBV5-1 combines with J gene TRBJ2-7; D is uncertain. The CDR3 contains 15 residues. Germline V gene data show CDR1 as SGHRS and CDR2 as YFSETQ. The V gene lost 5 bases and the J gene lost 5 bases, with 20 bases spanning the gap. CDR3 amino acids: CASSRGDRERNEQYF. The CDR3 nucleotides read TGCGCCAGCAGTCGTGGGGATCGCGAGCGTAACGAGCAGTACTTC.

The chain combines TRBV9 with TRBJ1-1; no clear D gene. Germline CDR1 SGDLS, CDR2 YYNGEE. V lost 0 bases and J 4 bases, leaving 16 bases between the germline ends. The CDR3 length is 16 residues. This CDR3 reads CASSVASAPMGTEAFF. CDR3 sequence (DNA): TGTGCCAGCAGCGTAGCTTCAGCTCCTATGGGCACTGAAGCTTTCTTT.

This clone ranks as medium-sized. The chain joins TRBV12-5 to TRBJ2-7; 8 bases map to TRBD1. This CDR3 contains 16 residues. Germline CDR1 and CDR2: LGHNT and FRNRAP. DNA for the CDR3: TGTGCCAGCGCCCAAAAGAGGACAGGGAGTACCTACGAGCAGTACTTC. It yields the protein CASAQKRTGSTYEQYF.

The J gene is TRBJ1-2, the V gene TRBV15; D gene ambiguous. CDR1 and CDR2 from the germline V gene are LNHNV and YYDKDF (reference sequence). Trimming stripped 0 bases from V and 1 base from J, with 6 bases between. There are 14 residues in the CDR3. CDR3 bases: TGTGCCACCAGCAGAGAGGGAGTTAACTATGGCTACACCTTC. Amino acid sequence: CATSREGVNYGYTF.

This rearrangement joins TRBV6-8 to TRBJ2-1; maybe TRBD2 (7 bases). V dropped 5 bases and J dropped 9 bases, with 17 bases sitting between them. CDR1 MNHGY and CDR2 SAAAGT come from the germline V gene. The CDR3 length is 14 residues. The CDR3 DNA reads TGTGCCAGCAGTCCGACCGGAGGGGGGGCTGAGCAGTTCTTC. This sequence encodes CASSPTGGGAEQFF.

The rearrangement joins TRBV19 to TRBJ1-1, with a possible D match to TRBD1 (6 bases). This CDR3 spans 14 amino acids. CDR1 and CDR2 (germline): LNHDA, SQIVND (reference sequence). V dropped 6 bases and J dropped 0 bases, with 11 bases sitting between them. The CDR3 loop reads CASRLGTLNTEAFF. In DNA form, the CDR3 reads TGTGCCAGTAGACTGGGGACATTGAACACTGAAGCTTTCTTT.

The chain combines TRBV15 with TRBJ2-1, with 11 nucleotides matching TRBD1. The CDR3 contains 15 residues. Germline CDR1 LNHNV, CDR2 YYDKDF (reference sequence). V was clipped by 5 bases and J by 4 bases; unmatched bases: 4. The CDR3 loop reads CATSDRDRGYNEQFF. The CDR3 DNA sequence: TGTGCCACCAGCGACCGGGACAGGGGGTACAATGAGCAGTTCTTC.

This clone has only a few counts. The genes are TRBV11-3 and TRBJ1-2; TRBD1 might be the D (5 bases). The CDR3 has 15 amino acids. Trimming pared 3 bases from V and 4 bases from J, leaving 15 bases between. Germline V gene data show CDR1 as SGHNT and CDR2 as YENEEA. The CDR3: CASSLEKGRGYGYTF. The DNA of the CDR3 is TGTGCCAGCAGCTTGGAAAAGGGGAGAGGCTATGGCTACACCTTC. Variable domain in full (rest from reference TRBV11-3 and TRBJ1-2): EAGVVQSPRYKIIEKKQPVAFWCNPISGHNTLYWYLQNLGQGPELLIRYENEEAVDDSQLPKDRFSAERLKGVDSTLKIQPAELGDSAVYLCASSLEKGRGYGYTFGSGTRLTVV.